This TCR beta chain was identified in a study of early T cells in non-severe SARS-CoV-2 infection. Turning to the study itself: Sequencing input comprised bulk RNA from unsorted whole blood; chain pairing was not available.

MiXCR, applied by TCRdb to the 5' RACE reads, yields one record per CDR3 protein. Of tens of thousands of distinct CDR3 sequences detected, 6.2% appear once; the ten largest clones hold 3.9%. This clonotype was counted at least ten times. The CDR3 is 14 amino acids. Per germline, CDR1 SGDLS and CDR2 YYNGEE. J lost 7 bases, V lost 4 bases, and 7 bases had no gene match. The clonotype originates from an adult who was a healthcare worker with PCR-confirmed SARS-CoV-2 infection or an uninfected control (not recorded which). The genes are TRBV9 and TRBJ2-7; 11 nucleotides match TRBD1. The sample was whole blood. The CDR3 sequence is CASSPRTGGGEQYF. The CDR3 nucleotides are TGTGCCAGCAGCCCCCGGACAGGGGGCGGTGAGCAGTACTTC.